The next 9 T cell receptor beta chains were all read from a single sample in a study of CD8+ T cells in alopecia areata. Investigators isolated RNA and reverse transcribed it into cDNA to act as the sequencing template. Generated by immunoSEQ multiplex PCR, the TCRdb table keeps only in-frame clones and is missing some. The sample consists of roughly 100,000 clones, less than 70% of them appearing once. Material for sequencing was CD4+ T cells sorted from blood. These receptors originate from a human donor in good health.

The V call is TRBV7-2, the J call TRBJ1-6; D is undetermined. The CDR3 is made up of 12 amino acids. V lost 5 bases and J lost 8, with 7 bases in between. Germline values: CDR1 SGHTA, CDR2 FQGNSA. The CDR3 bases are TGTGCCAGCAGCCCGATCGATTCACCCCTCCACTTT. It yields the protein CASSPIDSPLHF.

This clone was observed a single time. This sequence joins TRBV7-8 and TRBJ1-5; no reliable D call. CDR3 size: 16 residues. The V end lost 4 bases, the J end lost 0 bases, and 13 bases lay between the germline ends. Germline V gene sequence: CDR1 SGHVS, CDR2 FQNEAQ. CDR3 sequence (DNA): TGTGCCAGCAGCTCCGCGCGACAATATAGCAATCAGCCCCAGCATTTT. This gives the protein CASSSARQYSNQPQHF.

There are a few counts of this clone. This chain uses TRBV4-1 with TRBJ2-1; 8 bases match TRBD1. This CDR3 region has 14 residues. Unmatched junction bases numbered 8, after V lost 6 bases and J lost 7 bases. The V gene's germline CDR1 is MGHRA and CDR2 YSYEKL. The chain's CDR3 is CASRSIRGRNEQFF. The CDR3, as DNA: TGCGCCAGCAGATCTATCAGGGGGCGGAATGAGCAGTTCTTC.

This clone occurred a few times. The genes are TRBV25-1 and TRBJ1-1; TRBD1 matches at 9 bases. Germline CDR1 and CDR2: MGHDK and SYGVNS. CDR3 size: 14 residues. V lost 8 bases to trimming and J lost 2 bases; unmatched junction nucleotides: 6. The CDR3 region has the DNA TGTGCCAGCGAGGGGGGACAGGGAAACACTGAAGCTTTCTTT. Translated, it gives CASEGGQGNTEAFF.

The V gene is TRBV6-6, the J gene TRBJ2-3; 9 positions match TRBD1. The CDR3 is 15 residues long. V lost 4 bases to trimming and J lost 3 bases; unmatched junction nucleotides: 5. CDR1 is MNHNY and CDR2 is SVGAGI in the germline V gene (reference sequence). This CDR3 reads CASSLRQGVTDTQYF. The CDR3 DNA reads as TGTGCCAGCAGTTTACGACAGGGGGTGACAGATACGCAGTATTTT.

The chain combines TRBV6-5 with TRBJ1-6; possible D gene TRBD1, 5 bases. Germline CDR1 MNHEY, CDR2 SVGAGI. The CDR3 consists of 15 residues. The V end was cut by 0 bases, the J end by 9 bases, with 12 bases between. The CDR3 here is CASSYSWDVSSPLHF. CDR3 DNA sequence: TGTGCCAGCAGTTACTCGTGGGACGTCAGTTCACCCCTCCACTTT.

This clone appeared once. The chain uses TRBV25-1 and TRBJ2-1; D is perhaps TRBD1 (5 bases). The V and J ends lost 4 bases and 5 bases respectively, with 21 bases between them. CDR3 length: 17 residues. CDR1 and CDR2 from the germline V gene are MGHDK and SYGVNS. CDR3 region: CASSAPGLAGPNNEQFF. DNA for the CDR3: TGTGCCAGCAGTGCCCCAGGTCTGGCAGGGCCCAACAATGAGCAGTTCTTC.

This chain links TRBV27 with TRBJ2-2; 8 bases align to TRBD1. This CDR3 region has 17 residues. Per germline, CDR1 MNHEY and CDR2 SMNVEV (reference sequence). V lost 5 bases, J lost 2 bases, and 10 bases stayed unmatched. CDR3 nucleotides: TGTGCCAGCAGTACGCCAAGCAGGGGGCGAAACACCGGGGAGCTGTTTTTT. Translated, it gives CASSTPSRGRNTGELFF.

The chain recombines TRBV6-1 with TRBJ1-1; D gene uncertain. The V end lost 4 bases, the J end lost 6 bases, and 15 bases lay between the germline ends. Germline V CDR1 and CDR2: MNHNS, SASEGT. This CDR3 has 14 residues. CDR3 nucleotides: TGTGCCAGCAGTGGCGGTCCAGAGAAGGCTGAAGCTTTCTTT. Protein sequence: CASSGGPEKAEAFF.